The 26 T cell receptor beta chains given below trace back to one sample, sequenced in a study of blood T cell repertoires in COVID-19. Using immunoSEQ multiplex PCR, the repertoire was profiled, and TCRdb retains in-frame clones only, with some absent. The table includes 200,000 to 250,000 clones, roughly four fifths detected once. The sample was PBMCs or T cells enriched from blood (not recorded which). The receptors derive from a woman aged 60-75 years who had recovered from COVID-19.

The rearrangement links TRBV30 to TRBJ2-6; 9 nucleotides agree with TRBD1. The ends lost 2 bases at V and 13 bases at J; junction bases unmatched: 21. Germline V CDR1 and CDR2: GTSNPN, SVGIG (reference sequence). This CDR3 contains 18 residues. The CDR3 loop reads CAWSPGPGQGILNGVLTF. The CDR3 nucleotides are TGTGCCTGGAGTCCCGGCCCGGGACAGGGAATCCTCAACGGGGTCCTGACTTTC.

The chain has TRBV6-5 and TRBJ1-4, with D uncertain. Germline values: CDR1 MNHEY, CDR2 SVGAGI. This CDR3 region has 14 residues. V lost 2 bases, J lost 4 bases, and 8 bases lay in between. In DNA form, the CDR3 reads TGTGCCAGCAGTTACAACAGTTTTAATGAAAAACTGTTTTTT. Protein: CASSYNSFNEKLFF.

The genes are TRBV5-6 and TRBJ1-1; 9 nucleotides agree with TRBD1. Germline lookup yields CDR1 SGHDT and CDR2 YYEEEE. This CDR3 region has 18 residues. Trimming took 0 bases from V and 5 from J; bases not matched to a gene: 14. CDR3 sequence (DNA): TGTGCCAGCAGCTTGGGAGTGACAGGGGGTTTAAGGGGTACTGAAGCTTTCTTT. Residues: CASSLGVTGGLRGTEAFF.

The rearrangement links TRBV19 to TRBJ1-2, with a tentative D call TRBD1 (5 bases). Trimming removed 7 bases at V and 2 bases at J, with 11 bases between. The CDR3 runs to 13 residues. Germline-derived CDR1 and CDR2 are LNHDA and SQIVND (reference sequence). The CDR3 reads CASIKRGNYGYTF. CDR3 DNA sequence: TGTGCCAGTATAAAGCGGGGGAACTATGGCTACACCTTC. Drawing the rest from reference TRBV19 and TRBJ1-2, the complete variable domain is DGGITQSPKYLFRKEGQNVTLSCEQNLNHDAMYWYRQDPGQGLRLIYYSQIVNDFQKGDIAEGYSVSREKKESFPLTVTSAQKNPTAFYLCASIKRGNYGYTFGSGTRLTVV.

This sequence joins TRBV7-9 and TRBJ2-5, with 9 bases fitting TRBD1. The CDR3 is 17 residues long. The J segment lost 7 bases and the V segment lost 5 bases, leaving 17 bases of the junction unmatched. From germline, CDR1 is SEHNR and CDR2 FQNEAQ (reference sequence). DNA for the CDR3: TGTGCCAGCAGCCCGGACAGGGGACGTAACGAAGAGATGACCCAGTACTTC. Translated: CASSPDRGRNEEMTQYF.

This clone showed up just once. The chain recombines TRBV2 with TRBJ1-5; 8 bases are shared with TRBD1. The length of the CDR3 is 15 residues. Trimming removed 7 bases from V and 4 bases from J; junction bases left unmatched: 9. Germline V CDR1 and CDR2: SNHLY, FYNNEI. The CDR3 reads CASKMEQGENQPQHF. CDR3 bases: TGTGCCAGCAAGATGGAACAGGGGGAAAATCAGCCCCAGCATTTT. Supplemented by reference TRBV2 and TRBJ1-5, the full variable domain reads EPEVTQTPSHQVTQMGQEVILRCVPISNHLYFYWYRQILGQKVEFLVSFYNNEISEKSEIFDDQFSVERPDGSNFTLKIRSTKLEDSAMYFCASKMEQGENQPQHFGDGTRLSIL.

This clone was picked up one time. The chain joins TRBV6-5 to TRBJ1-2; possible D gene TRBD1, 5 bases. The CDR3 totals 15 residues. Trimming took 6 bases from V and 4 from J, leaving 18 bases between them. Germline V gene data show CDR1 as MNHEY and CDR2 as SVGAGI. The CDR3 sequence is CASRYTGDVTYGYTF. DNA of the CDR3: TGTGCCAGCAGGTACACAGGTGATGTCACCTATGGCTACACCTTC.

The rearrangement links TRBV30 to TRBJ2-7; TRBD2 agrees at 8 bases. CDR3 length equals 16 residues. CDR1 GTSNPN and CDR2 SVGIG come from the germline V gene (reference sequence). The junction had 16 bases not matched to a gene; V was cut back by 2 bases and J by 7 bases. CDR3: CAWSPLGGDHLREQYF. The CDR3 DNA follows: TGTGCCTGGAGTCCCCTCGGGGGGGACCACTTAAGAGAGCAGTACTTC.

The chain combines TRBV6-5 with TRBJ2-3; perhaps TRBD1 as D (5 bases). Germline V lookup: CDR1 MNHEY, CDR2 SVGAGI. The CDR3 covers 13 residues. V was cut by 5 bases and J by 2 bases, with 8 bases left in between. CDR3 nucleotides: TGTGCCAGCAGTCAGGACAACACAGATACGCAGTATTTT. Encoded protein: CASSQDNTDTQYF.

This clone was seen once. The V gene is TRBV5-1, the J gene TRBJ2-3, with 10 nucleotides matching TRBD1. CDR3 length: 15 residues. Germline V gives CDR1 SGHRS, CDR2 YFSETQ. The ends lost 4 bases at V and 4 bases at J; junction bases unmatched: 6. CDR3 protein: CASSRQGAGADTQYF. DNA for the CDR3: TGCGCCAGCAGCCGACAGGGGGCGGGCGCAGATACGCAGTATTTT.

This chain uses TRBV3-1 (or the pseudogene TRBV3-2) with TRBJ1-4; unclear D gene. V lost 4 bases and J 4 bases, leaving 13 bases between the germline ends. This CDR3 has 15 residues. Per germline, CDR1 LGHDT and CDR2 YNNKEL (reference sequence). The CDR3 is CASSPRHSLNEKLFF. CDR3 bases: TGTGCCAGCAGCCCTCGACACAGCCTTAATGAAAAACTGTTTTTT.

The V gene is TRBV5-1, the J gene TRBJ1-4; D is uncertain. The CDR3 has 15 residues. V was clipped by 4 bases and J by 7 bases, with 17 bases between them. Germline assignment: CDR1 SGHRS and CDR2 YFSETQ. The CDR3 loop reads CASSPDQGRAEKLFF. The CDR3 coding sequence is TGCGCCAGCAGCCCGGACCAAGGGCGGGCTGAAAAACTGTTTTTT.

This chain links TRBV19 with TRBJ2-2; 8 nucleotides line up with TRBD2. Germline lookup yields CDR1 LNHDA and CDR2 SQIVND (reference sequence). The CDR3 sequence is 16 residues long. Losses at the gene ends were 5 bases for V and 1 base for J; bases not matched to a gene: 6. The CDR3 protein is CASSLPGLENTGELFF. The CDR3 DNA is TGTGCCAGTAGTCTCCCGGGACTAGAGAACACCGGGGAGCTGTTTTTT.

This chain connects TRBV27 to TRBJ2-1; TRBD1 matches 7 bases. This CDR3 is built from 13 residues. CDR1 MNHEY and CDR2 SMNVEV come from the germline V gene (reference sequence). Losses at the gene ends were 8 bases for V and 2 bases for J; bases not matched to a gene: 3. The CDR3 nucleotides read TGTGCCAGCTGGCAGGGGGCCTACAATGAGCAGTTCTTC. It is translated as CASWQGAYNEQFF.

The rearrangement links TRBV7-2 to TRBJ1-1, with a possible D match to TRBD1 (6 bases). The V end lost 5 bases, the J end lost 0 bases, and 22 bases lay between the germline ends. In germline, CDR1 is SGHTA, CDR2 FQGNSA. CDR3 length: 18 amino acids. This CDR3 reads CASSQAVGQGRMNTEAFF. The CDR3 bases are TGTGCCAGCAGCCAAGCAGTCGGCCAGGGGCGGATGAACACTGAAGCTTTCTTT.

CDR3 sequence (DNA): TGTGCCAGCAGCTTAGTTGGACAGGGTTTGGGCACAGATACGCAGTATTTT. It is translated as CASSLVGQGLGTDTQYF. The chain uses TRBV11-2 and TRBJ2-3, with 8 bases aligning to TRBD1. The CDR3 loop spans 17 amino acids. Trimming at V came to 1 base and at J to 1 base, leaving 7 bases not matched to a gene. Germline values: CDR1 SGHAT, CDR2 FQNNGV.

The chain joins TRBV7-9 to TRBJ1-2; D is possibly TRBD1 (6 bases). V lost 4 bases to trimming and J lost 3 bases, with 15 bases between them. The CDR3 runs to 15 residues. Germline assignment: CDR1 SEHNR and CDR2 FQNEAQ (reference sequence). CDR3 coding DNA: TGTGCCAGCAGCTCAGGGGAAAAGTGGCACTATGGCTACACCTTC. The encoded protein is CASSSGEKWHYGYTF.

This chain joins TRBV18 and TRBJ2-1; TRBD2 agrees at 7 bases. Trimming at V came to 0 bases and at J to 8 bases, leaving 13 bases not matched to a gene. The CDR3 has 17 amino acids. Looked up from germline, CDR1 is KGHSH and CDR2 is LQKENI. CDR3 bases: TGTGCCAGCTCACCACCCAACAGACTAGCTTTGCCCGATGAGCAGTTCTTC. Its translation is CASSPPNRLALPDEQFF.

CDR3 amino acids: CASEQGATGKLFF. The CDR3 region has the DNA TGTGCCAGCGAACAGGGGGCTACTGGAAAACTGTTTTTT. This chain uses TRBV9 with TRBJ1-4, with 9 bases aligning to TRBD1. Germline V gives CDR1 SGDLS, CDR2 YYNGEE. CDR3 length: 13 residues. J was trimmed by 10 bases and V by 7 bases; bases with no gene match: 8.

This chain joins TRBV27 and TRBJ2-1; 12 bases agree with TRBD1. This CDR3 comprises 17 residues. The germline V gene has CDR1 MNHEY and CDR2 SMNVEV (reference sequence). Trimming at V came to 7 bases and at J to 1 base, leaving 8 bases not matched to a gene. As DNA, the CDR3 is TGTGCCAGCACCCCCTCGGGACAGGGGGCTTCCTACAATGAGCAGTTCTTC. This sequence encodes CASTPSGQGASYNEQFF.

This chain links TRBV3-1 (or the pseudogene TRBV3-2) with TRBJ2-2, with 10 bases that match TRBD2. CDR3 size: 20 residues. Trimming at V came to 1 base and at J to 2 bases, leaving 13 bases not matched to a gene. Germline CDR1 is LGHDT and CDR2 is YNNKEL (reference sequence). The CDR3: CASSQAAASGRVYNTGELFF. The CDR3 DNA sequence: TGTGCCAGCAGCCAAGCAGCGGCTAGCGGGAGAGTCTATAACACCGGGGAGCTGTTTTTT.

V usage is TRBV9 and J usage is TRBJ2-1; the D gene is possibly TRBD2 (5 bases). Germline V gives CDR1 SGDLS, CDR2 YYNGEE. The V end was cut by 3 bases, the J end by 7 bases, with 11 bases between. CDR3 length equals 13 residues. The CDR3 is CASSAEGPNEQFF. The CDR3, as DNA: TGTGCCAGCAGCGCTGAGGGCCCTAATGAGCAGTTCTTC.

The rearrangement links TRBV18 to TRBJ1-3; the D is unclear. CDR3 length: 13 residues. Deletions cut 3 bases from V and 4 bases from J, with 7 bases between. Germline lookup yields CDR1 KGHSH and CDR2 LQKENI. The CDR3 DNA is TGTGCCAGCTCACCTGCGAGCGGAAACACCATATATTTT. It is translated as CASSPASGNTIYF. Combining the CDR3 with reference TRBV18 and TRBJ1-3 gives the whole variable domain NAGVMQNPRHLVRRRGQEARLRCSPMKGHSHVYWYRQLPEEGLKFMVYLQKENIIDESGMPKERFSAEFPKEGPSILRIQQVVRGDSAAYFCASSPASGNTIYFGEGSWLTVV.

V is TRBV9 and J is TRBJ2-7; 8 bases are shared with TRBD1. Germline CDR1 SGDLS, CDR2 YYNGEE. J lost 4 bases, V lost 2 bases, and 5 bases had no gene match. The CDR3 runs 14 residues. This CDR3 reads CASSVTDRAYEQYF. In DNA form, the CDR3 reads TGTGCCAGCAGCGTTACGGACAGGGCTTACGAGCAGTACTTC.

V gene TRBV29-1 combines with J gene TRBJ1-2; 11 nucleotides match TRBD1. This CDR3 comprises 13 residues. CDR1 and CDR2 (germline): SQVTM, ANQGSEA. V was pared by 8 bases and J by 6 bases, with 8 bases of the junction left unmatched. The chain's CDR3 is CSLRTGGVDGYTF. As DNA, the CDR3 is TGCAGCTTACGGACAGGGGGCGTCGATGGCTACACCTTC.

The rearrangement joins TRBV12-5 to TRBJ1-2; 8 bases line up with TRBD1. CDR3 length: 13 amino acids. Losses at the gene ends were 7 bases for V and 8 bases for J; bases not matched to a gene: 9. Germline CDR1 and CDR2: LGHNT and FRNRAP. CDR3 amino acids: CASAPTGAEGYTF. For the CDR3, the DNA is TGTGCTAGTGCCCCGACAGGGGCAGAGGGCTACACCTTC.